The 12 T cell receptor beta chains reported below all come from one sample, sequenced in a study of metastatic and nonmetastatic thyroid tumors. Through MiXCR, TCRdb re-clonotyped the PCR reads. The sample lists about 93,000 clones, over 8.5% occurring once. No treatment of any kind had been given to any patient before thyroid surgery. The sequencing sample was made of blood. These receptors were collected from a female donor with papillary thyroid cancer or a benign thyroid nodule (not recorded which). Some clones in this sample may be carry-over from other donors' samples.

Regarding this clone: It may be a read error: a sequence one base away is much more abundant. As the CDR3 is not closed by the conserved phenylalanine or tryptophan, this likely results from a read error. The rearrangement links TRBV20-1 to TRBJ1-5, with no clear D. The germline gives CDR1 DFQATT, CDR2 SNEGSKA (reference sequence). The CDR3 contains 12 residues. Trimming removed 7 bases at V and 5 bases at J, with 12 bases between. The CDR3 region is CSVEIRDQPQHS. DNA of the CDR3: TGCAGTGTAGAGATTCGAGATCAGCCCCAGCATTCT.

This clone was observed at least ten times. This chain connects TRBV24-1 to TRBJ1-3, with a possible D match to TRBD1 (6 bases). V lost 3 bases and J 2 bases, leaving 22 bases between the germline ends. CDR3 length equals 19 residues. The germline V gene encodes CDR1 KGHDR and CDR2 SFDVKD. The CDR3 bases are TGTGCCACCAGTGATGCCGCTAAGGGGGGTCAGAGTCCTGGAAACACCATATATTTT. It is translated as CATSDAAKGGQSPGNTIYF.

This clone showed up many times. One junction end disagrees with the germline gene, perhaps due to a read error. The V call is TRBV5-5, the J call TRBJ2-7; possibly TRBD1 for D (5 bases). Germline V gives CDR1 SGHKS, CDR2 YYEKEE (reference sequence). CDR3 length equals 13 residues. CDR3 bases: TGTGCCAACAGCTTGTCAGGGTACTACGAGCAGTACTTC. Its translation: CANSLSGYYEQYF.

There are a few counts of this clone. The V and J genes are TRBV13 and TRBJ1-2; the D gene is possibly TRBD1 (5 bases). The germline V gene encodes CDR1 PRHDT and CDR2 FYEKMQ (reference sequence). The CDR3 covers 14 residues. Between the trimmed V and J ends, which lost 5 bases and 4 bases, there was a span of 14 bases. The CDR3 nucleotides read TGTGCCAGCAGCCCCTGGGGGGTCCTCTATGGCTACACCTTC. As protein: CASSPWGVLYGYTF.

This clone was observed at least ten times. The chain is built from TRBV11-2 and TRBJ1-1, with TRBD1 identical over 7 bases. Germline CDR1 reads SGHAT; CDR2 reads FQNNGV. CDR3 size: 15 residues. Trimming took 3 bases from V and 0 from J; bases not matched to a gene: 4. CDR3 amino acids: CASSLSTGVNTEAFF. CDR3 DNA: TGTGCCAGCAGCTTGTCTACAGGGGTGAACACTGAAGCTTTCTTT.

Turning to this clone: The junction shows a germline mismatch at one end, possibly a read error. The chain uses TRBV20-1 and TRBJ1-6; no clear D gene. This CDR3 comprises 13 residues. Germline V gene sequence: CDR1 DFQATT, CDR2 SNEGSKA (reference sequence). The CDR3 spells CSARAGPNSPFHF. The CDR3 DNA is TGCAGTGCTAGAGCCGGTCCTAATTCACCCTTCCACTTT.

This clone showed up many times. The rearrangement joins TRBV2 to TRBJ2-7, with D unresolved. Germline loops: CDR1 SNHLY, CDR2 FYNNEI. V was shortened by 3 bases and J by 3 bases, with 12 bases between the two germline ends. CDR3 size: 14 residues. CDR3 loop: CASSDRTLYYEQYF. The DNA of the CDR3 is TGTGCCAGCAGTGATAGGACGTTATACTACGAGCAGTACTTC.

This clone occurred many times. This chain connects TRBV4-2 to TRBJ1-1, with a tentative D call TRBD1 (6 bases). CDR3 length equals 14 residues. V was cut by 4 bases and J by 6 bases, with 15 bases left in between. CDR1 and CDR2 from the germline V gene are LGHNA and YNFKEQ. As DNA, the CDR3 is TGTGCCAGCAGCCCGGACAGCGTTAATGCTGAAGCTTTCTTT. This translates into CASSPDSVNAEAFF.

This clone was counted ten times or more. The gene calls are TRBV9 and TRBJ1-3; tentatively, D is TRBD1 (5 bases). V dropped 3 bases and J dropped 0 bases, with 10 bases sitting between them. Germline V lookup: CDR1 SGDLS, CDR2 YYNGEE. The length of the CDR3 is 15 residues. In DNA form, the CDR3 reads TGTGCCAGCAGCGCCACAGGCCGCTCTGGAAACACCATATATTTT. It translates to CASSATGRSGNTIYF. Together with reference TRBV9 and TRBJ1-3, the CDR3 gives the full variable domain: DSGVTQTPKHLITATGQRVTLRCSPRSGDLSVYWYQQSLDQGLQFLIQYYNGEERAKGNILERFSAQQFPDLHSELNLSSLELGDSALYFCASSATGRSGNTIYFGEGSWLTVV.

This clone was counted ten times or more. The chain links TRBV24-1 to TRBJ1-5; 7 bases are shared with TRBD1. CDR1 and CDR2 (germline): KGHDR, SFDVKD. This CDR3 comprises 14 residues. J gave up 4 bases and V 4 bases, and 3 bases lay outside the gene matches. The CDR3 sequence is CATSDSQGNQPQHF. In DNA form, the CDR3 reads TGTGCCACCAGTGACTCACAGGGGAATCAGCCCCAGCATTTT.

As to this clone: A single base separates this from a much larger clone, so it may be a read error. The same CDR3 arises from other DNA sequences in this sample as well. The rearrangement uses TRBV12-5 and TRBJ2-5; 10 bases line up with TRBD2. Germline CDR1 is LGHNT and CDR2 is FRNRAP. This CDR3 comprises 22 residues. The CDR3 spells CASGLVLAGFLSRGARQEAQYF. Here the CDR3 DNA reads TGTGCTAGTGGTTTGGTACTAGCGGGGTTTCTCTCGCGGGGGGCCCGACAAGAGGCCCAGTACTTC.

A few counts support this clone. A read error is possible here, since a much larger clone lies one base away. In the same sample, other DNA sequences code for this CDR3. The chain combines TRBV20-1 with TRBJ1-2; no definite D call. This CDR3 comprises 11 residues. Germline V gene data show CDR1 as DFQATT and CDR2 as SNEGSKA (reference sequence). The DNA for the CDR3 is TGCAGTGCTAGTACAGACAATGGTTACACCTTC. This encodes CSASTDNGYTF.